This TCR beta chain was identified in a study of cytomegalovirus exposure and HLA in healthy donors. Overall study findings and caveats: TCR sequences were mostly rare, though some public TCRs occurred in many donors. Roughly uniform depth of sequencing across donors was assumed in presence/absence analyses. Earlier analysis yielded a pattern in which most TCR beta V segments were productive about 90% or about 30% of the time. The study reported that TCR beta sequences accurately predicted HLA-A and HLA-B alleles in most subjects.

V was cut by 5 bases and J by 4 bases, with 11 bases left in between. Germline CDR1 and CDR2: MNHEY and SMNVEV (reference sequence). The CDR3 has 13 amino acids. Primers included in the PCR were 60 Vbeta and 13 Jbeta primers. Assay: immunoSEQ multiplex PCR; the TCRdb copy retains only in-frame clones and omits some. The sample shows some 190,000 clones, about 80% of them seen only once. On this clone itself: Its antigen remains unidentified.

The chain employs TRBV27 and TRBJ1-1; possible D gene TRBD1, 5 bases. The TCR originated in a woman aged 25 to 39 in good health and CMV-seronegative. Sequenced: PBMCs. CDR3 DNA: TGTGCCAGCAGTGCAGACAGATCCACTGAAGCTTTCTTT. It encodes CASSADRSTEAFF.